The clone carrying this TCR beta chain was counted between two and nine times. Its antigen is unidentified. This specimen comes from a study of post-analysis software for immune sequencing data. Overall study: The patients showed relapsing-remitting, secondary progressive and progressive-relapsing multiple sclerosis courses. Study results and limitations: Pronounced co-clustering by F measure was evident among identically batched samples. Multiple sclerosis patients showed significantly lower normalized Chao1 diversity than controls did.

Tagging with unique molecular identifiers was a feature of the TCR beta cDNA libraries. Each sample of about 0.9 to 11 million input T cells yielded around 500,000 cDNA molecules, so each molecule approximated one T cell. TCRdb re-derived calls from the PCR reads in MiXCR, one entry per CDR3 protein. The sample yields about 820,000 distinct CDR3 sequences, approximately 57% seen once. This TCR was recovered from a girl aged 5-17 years with multiple sclerosis. Sequencing was done on a sample of blood.

The CDR3 loop reads CASSEYGDSHNEQFF. CDR3 in DNA: TGTGCCAGCAGTGAATATGGGGACAGTCACAATGAGCAGTTCTTC. The chain joins TRBV6-1 to TRBJ2-1, with TRBD1 matching over 7 bases. The germline gives CDR1 MNHNS, CDR2 SASEGT. Trimming took 2 bases from V and 5 from J; bases not matched to a gene: 6. This CDR3 contains 15 residues.